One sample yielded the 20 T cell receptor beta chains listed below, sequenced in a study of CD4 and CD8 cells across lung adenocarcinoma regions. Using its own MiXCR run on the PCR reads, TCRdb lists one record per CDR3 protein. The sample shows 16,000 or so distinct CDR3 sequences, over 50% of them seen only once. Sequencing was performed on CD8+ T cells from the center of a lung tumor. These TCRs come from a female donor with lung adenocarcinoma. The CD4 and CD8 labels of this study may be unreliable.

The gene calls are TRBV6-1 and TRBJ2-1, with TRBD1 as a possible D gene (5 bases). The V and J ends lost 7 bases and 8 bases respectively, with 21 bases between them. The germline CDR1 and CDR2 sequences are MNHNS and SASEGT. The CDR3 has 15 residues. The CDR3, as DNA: TGTGCCAGCACCCACGACAGCCCCATACTCTATGAGCAGTTCTTC. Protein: CASTHDSPILYEQFF.

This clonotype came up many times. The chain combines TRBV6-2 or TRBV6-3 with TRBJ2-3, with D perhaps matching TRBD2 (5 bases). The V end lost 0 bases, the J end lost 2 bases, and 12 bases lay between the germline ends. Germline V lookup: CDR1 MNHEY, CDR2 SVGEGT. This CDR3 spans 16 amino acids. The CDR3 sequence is CASSYSVWGDTDTQYF. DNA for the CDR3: TGTGCCAGCAGTTACTCGGTCTGGGGAGACACAGATACGCAGTATTTT.

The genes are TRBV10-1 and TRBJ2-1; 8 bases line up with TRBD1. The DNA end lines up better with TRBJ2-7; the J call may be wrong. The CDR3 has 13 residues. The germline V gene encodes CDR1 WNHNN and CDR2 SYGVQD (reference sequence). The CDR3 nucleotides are TGCGCCAGCAGTCCGGGACAGGCTGTCGAGCAGTACTTC. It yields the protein CASSPGQAVEQYF.

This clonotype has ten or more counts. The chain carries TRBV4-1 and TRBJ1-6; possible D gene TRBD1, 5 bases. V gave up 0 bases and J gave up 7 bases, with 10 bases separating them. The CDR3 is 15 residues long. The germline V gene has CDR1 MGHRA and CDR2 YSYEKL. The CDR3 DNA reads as TGCGCCAGCAGCCAAGAAGGGGCCGCCAATTCACCCCTCCACTTT. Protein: CASSQEGAANSPLHF.

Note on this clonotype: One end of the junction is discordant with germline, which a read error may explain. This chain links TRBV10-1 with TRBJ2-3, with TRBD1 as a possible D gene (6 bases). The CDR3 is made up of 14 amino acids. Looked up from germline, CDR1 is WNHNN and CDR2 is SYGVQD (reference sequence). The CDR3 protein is CASRGLTGKDTQYF. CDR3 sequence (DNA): TGCGCCAGCAGGGGGTTGACAGGCAAAGACACGCAGTATTTC.

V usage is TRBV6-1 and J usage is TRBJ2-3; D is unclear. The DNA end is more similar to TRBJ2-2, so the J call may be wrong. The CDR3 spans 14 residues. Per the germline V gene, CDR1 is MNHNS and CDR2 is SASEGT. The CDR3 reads CASSEGMGTDTLFF. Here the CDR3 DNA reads TGTGCCAGCAGTGAGGGGATGGGCACAGATACGCTGTTTTTT.

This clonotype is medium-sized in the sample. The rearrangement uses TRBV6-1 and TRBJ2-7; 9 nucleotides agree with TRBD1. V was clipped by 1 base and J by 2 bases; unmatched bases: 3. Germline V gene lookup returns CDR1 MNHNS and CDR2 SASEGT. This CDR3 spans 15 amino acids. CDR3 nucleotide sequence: TGTGCCAGCAGTGAAGGGGACAGGGTAACCTACGAGCAGTACTTC. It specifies CASSEGDRVTYEQYF.

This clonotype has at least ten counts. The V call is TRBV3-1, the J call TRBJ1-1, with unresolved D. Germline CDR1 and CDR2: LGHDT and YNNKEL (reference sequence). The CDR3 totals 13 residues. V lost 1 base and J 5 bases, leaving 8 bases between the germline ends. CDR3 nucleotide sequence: TGTGCCAGCAGCCAAGGAGGATTAACTGAAGCTTTCTTT. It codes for CASSQGGLTEAFF.

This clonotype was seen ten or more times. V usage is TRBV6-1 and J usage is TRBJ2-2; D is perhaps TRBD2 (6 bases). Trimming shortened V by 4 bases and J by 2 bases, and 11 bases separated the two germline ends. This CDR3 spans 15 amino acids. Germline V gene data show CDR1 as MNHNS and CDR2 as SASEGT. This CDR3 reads CASSATRPNTGELFF. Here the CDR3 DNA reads TGTGCCAGCAGTGCGACTAGACCTAACACCGGGGAGCTGTTTTTT.

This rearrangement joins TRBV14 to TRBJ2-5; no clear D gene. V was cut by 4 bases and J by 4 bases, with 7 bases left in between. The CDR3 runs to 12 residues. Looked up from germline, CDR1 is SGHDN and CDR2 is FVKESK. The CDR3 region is CASSPLGETQYF. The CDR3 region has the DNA TGTGCCAGCAGCCCCTTGGGAGAGACCCAGTACTTC.

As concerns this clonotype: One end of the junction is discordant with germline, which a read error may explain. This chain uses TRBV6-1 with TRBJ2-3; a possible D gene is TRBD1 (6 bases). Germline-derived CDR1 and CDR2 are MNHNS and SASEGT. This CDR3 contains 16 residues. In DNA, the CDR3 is TGTGCCAGCAGTGCTTGGGGGCTGCGAGCCAAAAACACGCAGTATTTC. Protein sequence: CASSAWGLRAKNTQYF.

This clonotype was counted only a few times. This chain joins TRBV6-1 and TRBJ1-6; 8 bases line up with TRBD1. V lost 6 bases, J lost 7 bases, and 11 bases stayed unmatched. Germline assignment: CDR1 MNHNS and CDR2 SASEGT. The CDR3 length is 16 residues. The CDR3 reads CASSPNRDRSNSPLHF. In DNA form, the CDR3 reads TGTGCCAGCAGCCCTAACCGGGACAGGTCCAATTCACCCCTCCACTTT.

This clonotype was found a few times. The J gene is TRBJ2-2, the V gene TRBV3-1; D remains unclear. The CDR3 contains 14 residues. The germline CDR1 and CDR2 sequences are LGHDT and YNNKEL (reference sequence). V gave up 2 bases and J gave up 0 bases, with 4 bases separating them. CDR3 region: CASSQRSNTGELFF. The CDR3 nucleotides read TGTGCCAGCAGCCAAAGGTCGAACACCGGGGAGCTGTTTTTT.

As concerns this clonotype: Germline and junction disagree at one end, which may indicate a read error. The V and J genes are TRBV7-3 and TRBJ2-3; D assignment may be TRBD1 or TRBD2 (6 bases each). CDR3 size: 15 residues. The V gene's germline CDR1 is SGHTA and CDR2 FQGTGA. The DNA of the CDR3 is TGTGCCAGCAGCCCTCTTGGCGGGGACACGGATACGCAGTGTTTT. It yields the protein CASSPLGGDTDTQCF.

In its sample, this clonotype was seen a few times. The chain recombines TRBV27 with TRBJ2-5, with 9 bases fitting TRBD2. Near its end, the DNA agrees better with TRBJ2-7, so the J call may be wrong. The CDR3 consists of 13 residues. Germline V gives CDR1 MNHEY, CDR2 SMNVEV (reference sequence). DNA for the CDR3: TGTGCCAGCAGTTGGGCGGGAGGGTTCGAGCAGTACTTC. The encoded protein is CASSWAGGFEQYF.

In DNA form, the CDR3 reads TGCGCCAGCAGCCAGAGTGCGGGACAGAACAATCAGCCCCAGCATTTT. Amino acid sequence: CASSQSAGQNNQPQHF. This rearrangement joins TRBV4-1 to TRBJ1-5; 7 bases align to TRBD1. This CDR3 contains 16 residues. Trimming at V came to 3 bases and at J to 3 bases, leaving 8 bases not matched to a gene. Germline V gives CDR1 MGHRA, CDR2 YSYEKL.

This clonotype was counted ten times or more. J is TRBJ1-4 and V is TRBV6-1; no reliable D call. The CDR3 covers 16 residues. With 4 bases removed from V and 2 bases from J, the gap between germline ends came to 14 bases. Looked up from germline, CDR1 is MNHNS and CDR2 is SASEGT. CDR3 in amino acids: CASSGRTYATNEKLFF. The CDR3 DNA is TGTGCCAGCAGTGGGCGGACCTACGCCACTAATGAAAAACTGTTTTTT.

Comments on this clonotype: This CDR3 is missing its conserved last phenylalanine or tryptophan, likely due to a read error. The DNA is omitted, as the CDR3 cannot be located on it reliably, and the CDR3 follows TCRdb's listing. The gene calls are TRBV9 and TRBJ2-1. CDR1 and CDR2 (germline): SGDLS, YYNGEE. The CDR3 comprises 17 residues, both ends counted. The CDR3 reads CARQRLEVFIDTERRCG.

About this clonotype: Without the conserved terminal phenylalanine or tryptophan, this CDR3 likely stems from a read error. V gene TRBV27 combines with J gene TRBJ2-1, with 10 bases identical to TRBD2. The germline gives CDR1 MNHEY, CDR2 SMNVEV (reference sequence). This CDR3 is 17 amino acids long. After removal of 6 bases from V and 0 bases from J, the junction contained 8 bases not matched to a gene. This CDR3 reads CASSAGLAISSYNEQFL. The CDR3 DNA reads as TGTGCCAGCAGCGCGGGACTAGCGATTAGCTCCTACAATGAGCAGTTCTTA.

CDR3 nucleotides: TGTGCCAGCAGCAAAGGGGGGGAGAGCTATGGCTACACCTTC. This sequence encodes CASSKGGESYGYTF. The chain carries TRBV6-1 and TRBJ1-2; D is perhaps TRBD1 (6 bases). Germline V gene lookup returns CDR1 MNHNS and CDR2 SASEGT. Trimming stripped 6 bases from V and 4 bases from J, with 15 bases between. This CDR3 contains 14 residues.